Presented here are 8 T cell receptor beta chains from one specimen sequenced in a study of T cell responses to AZD1222 COVID-19 vaccine. The method was immunoSEQ multiplex PCR; TCRdb's version includes in-frame clones alone and lacks a portion of them. The sample holds 40,000 to 55,000 clones; around 80% are singletons and the top ten take 3.5% to 5%. The sample here was peripheral blood, taken on day 0 of AZD1222 vaccination. These receptors were obtained from an adult in good health.

This clone was picked up a small number of times. The chain couples TRBV18 to TRBJ1-6; TRBD1 is a possible D gene (5 bases). This CDR3 contains 16 residues. Germline CDR1 is KGHSH and CDR2 is LQKENI. V gave up 4 bases and J gave up 7 bases, with 17 bases separating them. The CDR3 DNA is TGTGCCAGCTCACGAGAGGTTGGGGGGATGAATTCACCCCTCCACTTT. Its translation: CASSREVGGMNSPLHF.

V is TRBV12-3 or TRBV12-4 and J is TRBJ1-1; D unresolved. This CDR3 has 12 residues. Trimming removed 6 bases at V and 5 bases at J, with 10 bases between. The CDR3 loop reads CASSSLVTEAFF. The CDR3 DNA is TGTGCCAGCAGCTCCCTGGTGACTGAAGCTTTCTTT.

The J gene is TRBJ2-7, the V gene TRBV2, with D unresolved. CDR1 and CDR2 (germline): SNHLY, FYNNEI. The CDR3 is 12 amino acids. Trimming cost V 6 bases and J 4 bases, with 10 bases left between them. DNA for the CDR3: TGTGCCAGCAGAATAGGAGAGTACGAGCAGTACTTC. As protein: CASRIGEYEQYF.

The chain is built from TRBV28 and TRBJ1-1; 7 bases agree with TRBD1. CDR3 length equals 11 residues. V was clipped by 6 bases and J by 12 bases; unmatched bases: 7. CDR1 is MDHEN and CDR2 is SYDVKM in the germline V gene. The DNA of the CDR3 is TGTGCCAGCAGCCTCGGACAGGAATCTTTCTTT. It encodes CASSLGQESFF.

V is TRBV2 and J is TRBJ1-4, with D possibly matching TRBD1 (5 bases). The CDR3 is made up of 14 amino acids. The V end lost 6 bases, the J end lost 0 bases, and 8 bases lay between the germline ends. The germline V gene encodes CDR1 SNHLY and CDR2 FYNNEI. The CDR3 loop reads CASRGLATNEKLFF. In DNA form, the CDR3 reads TGTGCCAGCAGGGGGCTCGCAACTAATGAAAAACTGTTTTTT.

This chain uses TRBV15 with TRBJ1-1; no firm D call. The CDR3 sequence is 15 residues long. V shed 1 base and J shed 4 bases, with 13 bases lying between them. Germline values: CDR1 LNHNV, CDR2 YYDKDF (reference sequence). The CDR3 DNA reads as TGTGCCACCAGCAGAGGACAAGATGACGGCACTGAAGCTTTCTTT. It codes for CATSRGQDDGTEAFF.

The chain links TRBV7-2 to TRBJ2-7, with TRBD2 identical over 11 bases. V lost 7 bases, J lost 2 bases, and 4 bases stayed unmatched. The CDR3 runs to 14 residues. CDR1 is SGHTA and CDR2 is FQGNSA in the germline V gene. In nucleotides, the CDR3 is TGTGCCAGCACCCTTAGCGGGGGGGCCTACGAGCAGTACTTC. It codes for CASTLSGGAYEQYF. The entire variable domain, with the rest obtained from reference TRBV7-2 and TRBJ2-7, is as follows: GAGVSQSPSNKVTEKGKDVELRCDPISGHTALYWYRQSLGQGLEFLIYFQGNSAPDKSGLPSDRFSAERTGGSVSTLTIQRTQQEDSAVYLCASTLSGGAYEQYFGPGTRLTVT.

V usage is TRBV28 and J usage is TRBJ2-7; no definite D call. V was cut by 6 bases and J by 1 base, with 16 bases left in between. The length of the CDR3 is 15 residues. Germline CDR1 is MDHEN and CDR2 is SYDVKM. The CDR3 coding sequence is TGTGCCAGCAGCTCGGCCGGGTCAGAGTCCTACGAGCAGTACTTC. Protein product: CASSSAGSESYEQYF. Full variable domain (missing parts from reference TRBV28 and TRBJ2-7): DVKVTQSSRYLVKRTGEKVFLECVQDMDHENMFWYRQDPGLGLRLIYFSYDVKMKEKGDIPEGYSVSREKKERFSLILESASTNQTSMYLCASSSAGSESYEQYFGPGTRLTVT.